This TCR beta chain was captured in a study of PD-L1 blockade in urothelial cancer. CDR1 is MNHNS and CDR2 is SASEGT in the germline V gene. The V end lost 2 bases, the J end lost 0 bases, and 9 bases lay between the germline ends. The CDR3 covers 15 residues. Assay: immunoSEQ multiplex PCR; the TCRdb copy retains only in-frame clones and omits some. Of tens of thousands of clones in the sample, about 84% were seen once. This clone was counted once. The same CDR3 can be traced to other DNA sequences in this sample. Time point of the sample: pretreatment peripheral blood. This receptor was identified in a man between 60 and 70 years old with urothelial cancer. This specimen consisted of PBMCs, obtained around atezolizumab (anti-PD-L1) treatment. The chain couples TRBV6-1 to TRBJ2-3, with D possibly being TRBD2 (6 bases). CDR3 sequence reads: CASSESGTSTDTQYF. CDR3 DNA sequence: TGTGCCAGCAGTGAAAGTGGGACTAGCACAGATACGCAGTATTTT.